The clone carrying this T cell receptor (beta chain) was picked up many times. The target antigen is unknown. Semi-nested PCR with Nested Universal Primer A followed constant-region reverse priming of full-length variable regions. TCRdb fed the 5' RACE reads into MiXCR, producing one record per CDR3 protein. The sample holds 50,000 to 60,000 distinct CDR3 sequences; around 21% are singletons and the top ten take 2.5% to 3.5%. Study results and limitations: Greatest tumor Treg TCR overlap was with tumor naive CD4+ cells. Larger-cohort validation covered only one TCR beta V-J rearrangement.

Cells sorted as Tregs were CD4+, CD25+ and CD127-/low. Trimming stripped 3 bases from V and 2 bases from J, with 11 bases between. From germline, CDR1 is SEHNR and CDR2 FQNEAQ (reference sequence). The CDR3 has 14 residues. The chain is built from TRBV7-9 and TRBJ2-7, with a weak D call TRBD2 (6 bases). The sample comprised tumor-infiltrating Tregs sorted from the breast tumor. This TCR was sampled from a female donor with breast cancer. CDR3 protein: CASSLSGFTYEQYF. CDR3 DNA sequence: TGTGCCAGCAGCTTGAGCGGGTTTACCTACGAGCAGTACTTC.